This record looks at one TCR beta chain sequence and its context. Its antigen is not known. The mixed lymphocyte reaction cells were held in coculture (37°C) for more than 5 days. Germline CDR1 SQVTM, CDR2 ANQGSEA. With V trimmed by 5 bases and J by 5 bases, 7 bases remained unmatched. The CDR3 is made up of 14 amino acids. These data are taken from a study of siplizumab effects on memory and regulatory T cells. Study results and limitations: The drug siplizumab significantly decreased the alloreactive sequences that could be traced to unstimulated CD4+ memory cells. Naive T cells were seemingly more diverse than memory cells, and major contributions to the alloresponse seemed to be made by them. Confirmation that proliferating Tregs from siplizumab cultures had suppressive function was not obtained.

TCRdb keeps only in-frame clones here, not all; method: immunoSEQ multiplex PCR. The data contain about 18,000 clones, 45% to 60% of them singletons. The sample comprised CFSE-low (dividing) CD4+ T cells sorted from an allogeneic mixed lymphocyte reaction. The rearrangement uses TRBV29-1 and TRBJ2-1; TRBD1 agrees at 9 bases. The TCR comes from a human donor in good health; the cells came from an allogeneic mixed lymphocyte reaction. The CDR3 coding sequence is TGCAGCGTTTACGGACAGGGGTCCCACAATGAGCAGTTCTTC. Its protein product is CSVYGQGSHNEQFF.